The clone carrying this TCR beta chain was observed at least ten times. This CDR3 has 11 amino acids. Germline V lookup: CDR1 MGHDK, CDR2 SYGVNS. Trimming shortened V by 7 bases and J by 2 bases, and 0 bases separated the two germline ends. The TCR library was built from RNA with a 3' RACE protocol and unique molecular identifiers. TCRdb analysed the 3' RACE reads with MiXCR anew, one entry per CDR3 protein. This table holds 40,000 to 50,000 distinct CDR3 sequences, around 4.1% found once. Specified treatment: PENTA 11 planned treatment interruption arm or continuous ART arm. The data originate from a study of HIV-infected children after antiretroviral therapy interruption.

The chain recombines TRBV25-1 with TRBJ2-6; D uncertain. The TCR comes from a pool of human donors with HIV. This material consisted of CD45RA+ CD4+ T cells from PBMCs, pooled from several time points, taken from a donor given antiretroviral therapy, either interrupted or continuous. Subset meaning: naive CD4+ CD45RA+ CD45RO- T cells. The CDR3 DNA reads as TGTGCCAGCACTGGGGCCAACGTCCTGACTTTC. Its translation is CASTGANVLTF. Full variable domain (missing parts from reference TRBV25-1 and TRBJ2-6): EADIYQTPRYLVIGTGKKITLECSQTMGHDKMYWYQQDPGMELHLIHYSYGVNSTEKGDLSSESTVSRIRTEHFPLTLESARPSHTSQYLCASTGANVLTFGAGSRLTVL.